This T cell receptor (beta chain) was sequenced in a study of cytomegalovirus exposure and HLA in healthy donors. Study-wide results and caveats: TCR clusters originating in the first cohort tended to co-occur in the roughly 120 validation repertoires, according to a later analysis. Specificity for CMV antigens was confirmed in vitro for three of the CMV-associated chains.

The V gene's germline CDR1 is SGHAT and CDR2 FQNNGV. V dropped 3 bases and J dropped 1 base, with 12 bases sitting between them. The CDR3 covers 15 residues. Method: immunoSEQ multiplex PCR; TCRdb's copy keeps in-frame clones and lacks some. Counted here are under 250,000 clones, 75% to 90% occurring once; the ten biggest clones make up 4.5% to 7%. Worth noting for this clone: Its antigen is still unknown.

This rearrangement joins TRBV11-2 to TRBJ1-1, with D uncertain. The clonotype originates from a woman aged 18-29 years in good health and CMV-seronegative. The sample comprised PBMCs. The CDR3 sequence: CASSFMGTGNTEAFF. The CDR3 DNA reads TGTGCCAGCAGCTTCATGGGCACCGGGAACACTGAAGCTTTCTTT.